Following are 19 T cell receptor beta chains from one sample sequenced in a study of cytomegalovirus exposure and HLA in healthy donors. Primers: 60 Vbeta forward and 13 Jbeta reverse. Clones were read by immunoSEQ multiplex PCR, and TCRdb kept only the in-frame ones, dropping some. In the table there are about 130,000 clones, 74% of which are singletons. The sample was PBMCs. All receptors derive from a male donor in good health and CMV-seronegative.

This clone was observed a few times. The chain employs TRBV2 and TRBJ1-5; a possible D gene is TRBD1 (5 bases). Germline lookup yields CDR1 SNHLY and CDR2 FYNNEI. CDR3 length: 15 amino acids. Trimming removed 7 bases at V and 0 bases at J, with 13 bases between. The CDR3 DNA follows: TGTGCCAGCACGCTGGGGGGGGATAGCAATCAGCCCCAGCATTTT. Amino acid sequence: CASTLGGDSNQPQHF.

For the CDR3, the DNA is TGTGCCAGCAGCTTATCGCCGGGGGCCAAAAACATTCAGTACTTC. It codes for CASSLSPGAKNIQYF. The chain links TRBV5-8 to TRBJ2-4; D possibly corresponds to TRBD2 (5 bases). The CDR3 is 15 amino acids. The germline V gene encodes CDR1 SGHTS and CDR2 YDEGEE. V shed 2 bases and J shed 1 base, with 10 bases lying between them. Full variable domain (missing parts from reference TRBV5-8 and TRBJ2-4): EAGVTQSPTHLIKTRGQQATLRCSPISGHTSVYWYQQALGLGLQFLLWYDEGEERNRGNFPPRFSGRQFPNYSSELNVNALELEDSALYLCASSLSPGAKNIQYFGAGTRLSVL.

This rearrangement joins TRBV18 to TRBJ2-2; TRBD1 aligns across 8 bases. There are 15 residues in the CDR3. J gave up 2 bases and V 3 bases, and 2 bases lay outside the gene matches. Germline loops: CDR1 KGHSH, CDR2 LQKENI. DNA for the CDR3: TGTGCCAGCTCACCCAGGGGGCGCAACACCGGGGAGCTGTTTTTT. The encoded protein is CASSPRGRNTGELFF.

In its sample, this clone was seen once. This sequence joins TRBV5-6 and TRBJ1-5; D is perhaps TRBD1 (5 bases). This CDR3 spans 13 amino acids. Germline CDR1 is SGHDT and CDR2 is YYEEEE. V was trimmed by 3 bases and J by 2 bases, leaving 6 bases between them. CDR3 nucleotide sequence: TGTGCCAGCAGCTGGGGGGGCAATCAGCCCCAGCATTTT. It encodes CASSWGGNQPQHF. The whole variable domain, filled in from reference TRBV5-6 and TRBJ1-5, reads DAGVTQSPTHLIKTRGQQVTLRCSPKSGHDTVSWYQQALGQGPQFIFQYYEEEERQRGNFPDRFSGHQFPNYSSELNVNALLLGDSALYLCASSWGGNQPQHFGDGTRLSIL.

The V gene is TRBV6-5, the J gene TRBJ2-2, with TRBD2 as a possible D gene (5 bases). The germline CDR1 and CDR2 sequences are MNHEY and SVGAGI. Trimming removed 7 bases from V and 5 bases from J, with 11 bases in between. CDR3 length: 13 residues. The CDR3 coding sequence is TGTGCCAGCACCGGGGATCGGACCGGGGAGCTGTTTTTT. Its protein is CASTGDRTGELFF.

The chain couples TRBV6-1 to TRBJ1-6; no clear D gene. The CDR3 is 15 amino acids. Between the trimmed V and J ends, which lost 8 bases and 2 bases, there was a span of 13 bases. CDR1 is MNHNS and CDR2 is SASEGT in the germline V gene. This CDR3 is CASRKEGAYNSPLHF. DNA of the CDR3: TGTGCCAGCCGGAAGGAAGGAGCCTATAATTCACCCCTCCACTTT.

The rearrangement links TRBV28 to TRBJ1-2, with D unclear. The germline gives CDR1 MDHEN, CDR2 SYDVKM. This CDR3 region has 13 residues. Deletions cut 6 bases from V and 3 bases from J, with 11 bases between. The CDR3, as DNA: TGTGCCAGCAGCCCGGGCGGGTACTATGGCTACACCTTC. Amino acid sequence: CASSPGGYYGYTF.

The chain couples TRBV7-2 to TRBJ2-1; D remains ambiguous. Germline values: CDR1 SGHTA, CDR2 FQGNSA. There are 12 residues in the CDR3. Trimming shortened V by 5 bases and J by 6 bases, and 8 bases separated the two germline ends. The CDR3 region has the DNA TGTGCCAGCAGCCCCACCAGCAATGAGCAGTTCTTC. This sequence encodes CASSPTSNEQFF.

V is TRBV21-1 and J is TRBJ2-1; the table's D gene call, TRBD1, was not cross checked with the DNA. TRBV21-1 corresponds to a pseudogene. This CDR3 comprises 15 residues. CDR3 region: CASSKAGARYNEQFF. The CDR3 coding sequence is TGTGCCAGCAGCAAAGCGGGGGCAAGATACAATGAGCAGTTCTTC.

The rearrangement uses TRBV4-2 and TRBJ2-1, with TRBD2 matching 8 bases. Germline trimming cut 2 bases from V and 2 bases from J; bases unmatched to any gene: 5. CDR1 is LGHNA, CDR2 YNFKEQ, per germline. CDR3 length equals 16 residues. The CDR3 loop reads CASSQSPAGAYNEQFF. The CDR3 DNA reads TGTGCCAGCAGCCAATCGCCAGCGGGGGCCTACAATGAGCAGTTCTTC.

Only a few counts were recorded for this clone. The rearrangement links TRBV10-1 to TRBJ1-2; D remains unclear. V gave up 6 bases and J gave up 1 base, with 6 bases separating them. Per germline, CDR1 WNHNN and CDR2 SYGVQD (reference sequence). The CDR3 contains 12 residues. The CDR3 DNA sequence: TGCGCCAGCAGCGCAGGTAACTATGGCTACACCTTC. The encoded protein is CASSAGNYGYTF.

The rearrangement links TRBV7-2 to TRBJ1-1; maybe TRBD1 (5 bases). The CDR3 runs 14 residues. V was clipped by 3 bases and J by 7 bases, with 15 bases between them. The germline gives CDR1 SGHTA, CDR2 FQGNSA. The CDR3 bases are TGTGCCAGCAGCTTGGGGCATCCCCGAGATGAAGCTTTCTTT. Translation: CASSLGHPRDEAFF.

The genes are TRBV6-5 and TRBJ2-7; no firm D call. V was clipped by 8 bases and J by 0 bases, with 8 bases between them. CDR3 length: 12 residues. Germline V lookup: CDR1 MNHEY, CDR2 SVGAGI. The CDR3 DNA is TGTGCCAGCCGACGGGTCTCCTACGAGCAGTACTTC. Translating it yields CASRRVSYEQYF.

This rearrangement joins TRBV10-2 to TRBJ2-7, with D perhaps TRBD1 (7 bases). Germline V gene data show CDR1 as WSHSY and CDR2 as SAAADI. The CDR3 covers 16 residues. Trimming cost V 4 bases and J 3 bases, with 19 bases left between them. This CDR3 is CASSVPAGTAFYEQYF. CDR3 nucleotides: TGCGCCAGCAGTGTTCCCGCGGGGACAGCCTTCTACGAGCAGTACTTC.

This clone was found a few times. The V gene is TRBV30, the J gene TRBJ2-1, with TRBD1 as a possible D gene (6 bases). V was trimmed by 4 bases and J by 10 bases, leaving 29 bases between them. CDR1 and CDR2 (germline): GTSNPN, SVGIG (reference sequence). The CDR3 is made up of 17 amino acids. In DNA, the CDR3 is TGTGCCTGGAAAAAGCTGCCTGGGCCGGGTCAGGGGTACGAGCAGTTCTTC. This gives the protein CAWKKLPGPGQGYEQFF.

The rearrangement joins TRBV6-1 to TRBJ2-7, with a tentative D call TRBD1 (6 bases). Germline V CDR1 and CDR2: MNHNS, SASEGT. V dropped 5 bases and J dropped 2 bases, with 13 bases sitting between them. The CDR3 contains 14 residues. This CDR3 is CASSSKGVTYEQYF. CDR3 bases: TGTGCCAGCAGTTCTAAGGGGGTGACCTACGAGCAGTACTTC.

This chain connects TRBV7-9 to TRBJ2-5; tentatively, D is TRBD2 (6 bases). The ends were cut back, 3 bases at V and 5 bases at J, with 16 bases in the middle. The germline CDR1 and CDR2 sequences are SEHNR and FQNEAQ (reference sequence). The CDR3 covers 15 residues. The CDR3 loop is CASSFRRGLEETQYF. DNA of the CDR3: TGTGCCAGCAGCTTCCGCCGGGGGTTAGAGGAGACCCAGTACTTC.

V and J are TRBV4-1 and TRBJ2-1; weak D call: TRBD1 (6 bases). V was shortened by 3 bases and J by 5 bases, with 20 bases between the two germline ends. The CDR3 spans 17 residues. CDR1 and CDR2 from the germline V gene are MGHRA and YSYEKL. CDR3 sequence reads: CASSQTFDRPPHNEQFF. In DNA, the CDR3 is TGCGCCAGCAGCCAGACCTTCGACAGGCCCCCGCACAATGAGCAGTTCTTC.

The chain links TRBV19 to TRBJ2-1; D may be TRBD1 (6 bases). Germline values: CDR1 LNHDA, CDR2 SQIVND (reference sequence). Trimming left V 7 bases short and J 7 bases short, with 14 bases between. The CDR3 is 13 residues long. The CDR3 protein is CASKWGTGNEQFF. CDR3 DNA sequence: TGTGCCAGTAAATGGGGTACAGGGAATGAGCAGTTCTTC.